Here is one T cell receptor (beta chain) with its context. Antigen: not known. The sample comes from a study of cytomegalovirus exposure and HLA in healthy donors. Whole-study findings and limits: It was assumed in the presence/absence analyses that sequencing depth was roughly uniform across donors. Analysis performed later found over 15,000 TCR beta sequences associated with HLA alleles at 0.05 false discovery rate. Accounts indicate the classifier identified cytomegalovirus status with strong specificity and sensitivity.

CDR1 SGHRS and CDR2 YFSETQ come from the germline V gene. This CDR3 contains 16 residues. V shed 1 base and J 7 bases; nucleotides not matched to a gene: 6. With 60 Vbeta and 13 Jbeta primers, the PCR was carried out. Clones were sequenced by immunoSEQ multiplex PCR, and TCRdb holds only the in-frame ones, with some missing. The sample records around 120,000 clones, around 80% being singletons. Sequencing input: PBMCs. The chain couples TRBV5-1 to TRBJ2-1; 12 positions agree with TRBD2. This sequence originates from a female donor in good health and CMV-seropositive. CDR3 in DNA: TGCGCCAGCAGCTTGCGGTCTAGCGGGGGGGCAAATGAGCAGTTCTTC. As protein: CASSLRSSGGANEQFF.